This TCR beta chain was identified in a study of cytomegalovirus exposure and HLA in healthy donors. This CDR3 is 15 amino acids long. CDR1 is SGHVS and CDR2 is FNYEAQ in the germline V gene. Trimming left V 1 base short and J 0 bases short, with 7 bases between. PCR employed 60 Vbeta and 13 Jbeta primers. This table comes from immunoSEQ multiplex PCR, and its TCRdb copy is limited to in-frame clones, with some not included. The repertoire holds 90,000 to 100,000 clones, around 77% seen once, with 7.5% to 9% in the top ten. The source is a female donor in good health and CMV-seronegative. The source material was PBMCs. The chain links TRBV7-6 to TRBJ1-3; no clear D. In DNA, the CDR3 is TGTGCCAGCAGCTTAGATCCCAACTCTGGAAACACCATATATTTT. The encoded protein is CASSLDPNSGNTIYF.